A single sample gave rise to the 4 T cell receptor beta chains below, sequenced in a study of cytomegalovirus exposure and HLA in healthy donors. The PCR employed 60 Vbeta primers together with 13 Jbeta primers. Measured with immunoSEQ multiplex PCR; TCRdb has only the in-frame clones, and not every one. The table records some 85,000 clones, roughly 78% of them present only once. Sequencing used PBMCs. Receptors were obtained from a woman aged 40-49 years in good health and CMV-seropositive.

Concerning this clone: At one of its ends the junction is not consistent with the germline gene, which may arise from a read error. The genes are TRBV12-5 and TRBJ2-2; 8 nucleotides match TRBD2. Germline values: CDR1 LGHNT, CDR2 FRNRAP. There are 15 residues in the CDR3. DNA for the CDR3: TGTGCTGGTGGCGAAACTAGCGGGAACACCGGGGAGCTGTTTTTT. It yields the protein CAGGETSGNTGELFF.

V and J are TRBV19 and TRBJ2-5; perhaps TRBD1 as D (6 bases). In germline, CDR1 is LNHDA, CDR2 SQIVND (reference sequence). The V end was cut by 3 bases, the J end by 4 bases, with 15 bases between. The CDR3 has 15 residues. DNA for the CDR3: TGTGCCAGTAGTATGTCCAGGGGTGTGGGAGAGACCCAGTACTTC. Residues: CASSMSRGVGETQYF. The full variable domain, rest sourced from reference TRBV19 and TRBJ2-5, is DGGITQSPKYLFRKEGQNVTLSCEQNLNHDAMYWYRQDPGQGLRLIYYSQIVNDFQKGDIAEGYSVSREKKESFPLTVTSAQKNPTAFYLCASSMSRGVGETQYFGPGTRLLVL.

The gene calls are TRBV11-1 and TRBJ1-1; D ambiguous. The V end was cut by 0 bases, the J end by 5 bases, with 7 bases between. The CDR3 runs 13 residues. The germline V gene encodes CDR1 SGHAT and CDR2 FQDESV (reference sequence). The CDR3 protein is CASSLAGGTEAFF. As DNA, the CDR3 is TGTGCCAGCAGCTTAGCTGGAGGGACTGAAGCTTTCTTT.

The chain recombines TRBV4-2 with TRBJ2-7, with TRBD2 identical over 7 bases. V was clipped by 1 base and J by 5 bases; unmatched bases: 5. Germline V gene sequence: CDR1 LGHNA, CDR2 YNFKEQ. The CDR3 consists of 14 residues. The CDR3 DNA sequence: TGTGCCAGCAGCCAAGGGGCGGGGGTGAACGAGCAGTACTTC. It codes for CASSQGAGVNEQYF.